This TCR beta chain came from a study of T cell responses to AZD1222 COVID-19 vaccine. Broader study findings: In the spike-specific TCR repertoire, nearly half reportedly target unmutated variant regions. A mostly white British donor set with more females was recruited, and clonal diversity was possibly underestimated. Repertoires were obtained solely post-peak T cell response.

Worth noting for this clone: What it recognizes is unknown.

The table came from immunoSEQ multiplex PCR; TCRdb's copy has only in-frame clones and leaves some out. The sample holds some 120,000 clones; approximately 92% are singletons and the top ten take approximately 1%. The sequence came from an adult in good health. Sequences were derived from peripheral blood, sampled on day 0 of AZD1222 vaccination.

DNA for the CDR3: TGTGCCACCAGCAGACCCTTAGGACCAGAAGGCTATGGCTACACCTTC. This sequence encodes CATSRPLGPEGYGYTF. V and J are TRBV15 and TRBJ1-2; no reliable D call. Trimming pared 2 bases from V and 4 bases from J, leaving 17 bases between. This CDR3 contains 16 residues. CDR1 is LNHNV and CDR2 is YYDKDF in the germline V gene (reference sequence).